A single sample gave rise to the 14 T cell receptor beta chains below, sequenced in a study of Ad26.COV2.S vaccination and SARS-CoV-2 variants. Sequencing used immunoSEQ multiplex PCR; TCRdb keeps in-frame clones, though not all of them. This sample has hundreds of thousands of clones; 70% to 90% occur once, and the top ten carry 3% to 4%. Treatment meaning: roughly 19 received Ad26.COV2.S at low or high dose, single or two shots; 5 received placebo; per-sample allocation not given. Sampling took place 63 days after the first vaccine or placebo injection. The sequences come from peripheral blood, collected in a trial of Ad26.COV2.S vaccine versus placebo. These receptors were collected from a person aged 18 to 59 who received the Ad26.COV2.S COVID-19 vaccine or a placebo.

This clone was detected only once. The chain employs TRBV18 and TRBJ1-1; D is uncertain. Germline CDR1 and CDR2: KGHSH and LQKENI. The V end lost 1 base, the J end lost 4 bases, and 13 bases lay between the germline ends. The CDR3 extends over 15 amino acids. The CDR3 reads CASSPRIPEGTEAFF. CDR3 in DNA: TGTGCCAGCTCACCACGTATACCAGAGGGCACTGAAGCTTTCTTT.

The genes are TRBV6-5 and TRBJ2-5; unclear D gene. The CDR3 has 15 residues. Trimming shortened V by 0 bases and J by 6 bases, and 14 bases separated the two germline ends. Germline assignment: CDR1 MNHEY and CDR2 SVGAGI. The CDR3 DNA follows: TGTGCCAGCAGTTACTCAAAAGGGTACTTAAAGACCCAGTACTTC. Its translation is CASSYSKGYLKTQYF.

CDR3 loop: CATTGASYYGYTF. In DNA form, the CDR3 reads TGTGCCACCACAGGGGCATCCTACTATGGCTACACCTTC. V usage is TRBV6-5 and J usage is TRBJ1-2; 7 bases are a match to TRBD1. Trimming cost V 10 bases and J 3 bases; bases outside gene matches: 8. CDR3 size: 13 residues. Germline CDR1 is MNHEY and CDR2 is SVGAGI.

The chain uses TRBV5-6 and TRBJ1-1; D is unresolved. The ends were cut back, 3 bases at V and 1 base at J, with 10 bases in the middle. This CDR3 contains 14 residues. From germline, CDR1 is SGHDT and CDR2 YYEEEE. DNA of the CDR3: TGTGCCAGCAGCTCCGGACTCCCGAACACTGAAGCTTTCTTT. Translated, it gives CASSSGLPNTEAFF.

This chain connects TRBV7-8 to TRBJ2-3; a weak D match, TRBD1 (7 bases). This CDR3 comprises 16 residues. Germline V gene data show CDR1 as SGHVS and CDR2 as FQNEAQ. V was clipped by 0 bases and J by 4 bases, with 14 bases between them. The CDR3 DNA reads as TGTGCCAGCAGCTTAGCCGGCAGGGGGGAGGCAGATACGCAGTATTTT. Translated, it gives CASSLAGRGEADTQYF.

The chain uses TRBV29-1 and TRBJ2-5, with D hard to call. Germline V CDR1 and CDR2: SQVTM, ANQGSEA. V lost 4 bases and J 5 bases, leaving 11 bases between the germline ends. This CDR3 is built from 12 residues. The DNA of the CDR3 is TGCAGCGTTGGTCCGGGCTTGGAGACCCAGTACTTC. As protein: CSVGPGLETQYF.

V gene TRBV5-1 combines with J gene TRBJ2-7; 7 bases map to TRBD1. V lost 2 bases, J lost 3 bases, and 5 bases stayed unmatched. Germline V gene sequence: CDR1 SGHRS, CDR2 YFSETQ. There are 14 residues in the CDR3. CDR3 amino acids: CASSFEGTDYEQYF. The CDR3 DNA sequence: TGCGCCAGCAGCTTTGAGGGGACAGACTACGAGCAGTACTTC.

The CDR3 here is CAWSLSYEQFF. The CDR3 DNA reads TGTGCCTGGAGTCTGAGCTATGAGCAGTTCTTC. J is TRBJ2-1 and V is TRBV30; D unresolved. Germline-derived CDR1 and CDR2 are GTSNPN and SVGIG (reference sequence). This CDR3 has 11 residues. Trimming cost V 2 bases and J 8 bases, with 7 bases left between them.

Turning to this clone: This same CDR3 is encoded by further DNA sequences in the sample. J is TRBJ2-5 and V is TRBV6-2 or TRBV6-3; D is ambiguous. Germline values: CDR1 MNHEY, CDR2 SVGEGT. The CDR3 consists of 14 residues. The ends were cut back, 3 bases at V and 1 base at J, with 9 bases in the middle. CDR3 nucleotide sequence: TGTGCCAGCAGTTATCTCCGCTCCCAAGAGACCCAGTACTTC. It codes for CASSYLRSQETQYF.

The V gene is TRBV11-3, the J gene TRBJ2-2, with D tentatively TRBD1 or TRBD2 (5 bases each). Deletions cut 6 bases from V and 2 bases from J, with 10 bases between. This CDR3 contains 14 residues. Germline V CDR1 and CDR2: SGHNT, YENEEA. CDR3 in amino acids: CASRMRGNTGELFF. CDR3 nucleotides: TGTGCCAGCAGGATGAGGGGTAACACCGGGGAGCTGTTTTTT.

CDR3 region: CASRIVTGELFF. CDR3 in DNA: TGTGCCAGCAGAATAGTTACCGGGGAGCTGTTTTTT. J is TRBJ2-2 and V is TRBV3-1 (or the pseudogene TRBV3-2); the D is unclear. The ends were cut back, 6 bases at V and 5 bases at J, with 7 bases in the middle. Germline V gives CDR1 LGHDT, CDR2 YNNKEL (reference sequence). The CDR3 is 12 amino acids.

This chain joins TRBV9 and TRBJ2-2; 11 positions match TRBD1. The CDR3 consists of 20 residues. Germline values: CDR1 SGDLS, CDR2 YYNGEE. J was trimmed by 1 base and V by 3 bases; bases with no gene match: 14. The CDR3 nucleotides are TGTGCCAGCAGCGCACATCCGGGACAGGGGGTTATCCTGAACACCGGGGAGCTGTTTTTT. It specifies CASSAHPGQGVILNTGELFF.

The V gene is TRBV27, the J gene TRBJ1-2, with 7 bases matching TRBD1. Per the germline V gene, CDR1 is MNHEY and CDR2 is SMNVEV (reference sequence). V was clipped by 6 bases and J by 2 bases; unmatched bases: 3. CDR3 size: 13 residues. CDR3: CASRLTGNYGYTF. The CDR3, as DNA: TGTGCCAGCAGGCTGACAGGGAACTATGGCTACACCTTC.

As DNA, the CDR3 is TGCGCCAGCAGCTTGGAGGCAGGGAAGAACACCGGGGAGCTGTTTTTT. It translates to CASSLEAGKNTGELFF. V usage is TRBV5-1 and J usage is TRBJ2-2, with TRBD1 as a possible D gene (5 bases). CDR1 SGHRS and CDR2 YFSETQ come from the germline V gene. The CDR3 spans 16 residues. Between the trimmed V and J ends, which lost 0 bases and 1 base, there was a span of 10 bases. The full variable domain, with the rest looked up from reference TRBV5-1 and TRBJ2-2, is KAGVTQTPRYLIKTRGQQVTLSCSPISGHRSVSWYQQTPGQGLQFLFEYFSETQRNKGNFPGRFSGRQFSNSRSEMNVSTLELGDSALYLCASSLEAGKNTGELFFGEGSRLTVL.